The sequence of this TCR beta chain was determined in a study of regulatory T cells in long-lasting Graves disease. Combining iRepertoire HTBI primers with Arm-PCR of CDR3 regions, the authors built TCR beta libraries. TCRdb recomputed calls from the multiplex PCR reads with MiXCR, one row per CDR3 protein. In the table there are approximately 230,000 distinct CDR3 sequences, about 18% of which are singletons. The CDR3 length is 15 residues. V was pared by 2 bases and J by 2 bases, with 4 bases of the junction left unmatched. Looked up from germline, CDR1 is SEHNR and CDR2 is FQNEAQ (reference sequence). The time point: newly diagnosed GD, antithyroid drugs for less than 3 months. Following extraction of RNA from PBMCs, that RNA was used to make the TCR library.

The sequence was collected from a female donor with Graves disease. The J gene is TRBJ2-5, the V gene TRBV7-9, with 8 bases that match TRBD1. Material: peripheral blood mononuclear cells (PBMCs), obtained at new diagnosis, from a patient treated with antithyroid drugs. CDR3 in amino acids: CASSLWTGYQETQYF. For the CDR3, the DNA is TGTGCCAGCAGCTTATGGACAGGGTATCAAGAGACCCAGTACTTC.